This entry features one T cell receptor beta chain sequence. Its antigen remains unknown. This sample is part of a study of cytomegalovirus exposure and HLA in healthy donors. General study results and limits: Later analysis reportedly placed an Asian-associated ancestry cluster below the roughly 700-donor mean in N-insertions. Researchers had no immune exposure information except CMV serostatus available. A later analysis appeared to link common viral pathogens to several of the most significant clusters. Most TCR sequences were seen very rarely across donors, but some public TCRs occurred in many.

The PCR contained 60 Vbeta and 13 Jbeta primers. Libraries were prepared by immunoSEQ multiplex PCR; TCRdb keeps only in-frame clonotypes and omits some of them. The sample consists of about 160,000 clones, 70% to 85% of them appearing once. The CDR3 runs 18 residues. Germline V gene data show CDR1 as ENHRY and CDR2 as SYGVKD. V shed 3 bases and J 0 bases; nucleotides not matched to a gene: 13. The receptor comes from a woman in her twenties or thirties in good health and CMV-seronegative. Sequencing was performed on PBMCs. V usage is TRBV10-3 and J usage is TRBJ2-5, with 7 nucleotides matching TRBD2. The CDR3 here is CAISDRGGGGGYQETQYF. CDR3 in DNA: TGTGCCATCAGTGACCGCGGGGGTGGGGGTGGCTACCAAGAGACCCAGTACTTC.